Below, 21 T cell receptor beta chains from the same sample are listed, as sequenced in a study of T-cell memory formation after mild COVID-19. Each CDR3 protein gets one entry after TCRdb re-called the 5' RACE reads with MiXCR. The sample consists of 100,000 to 150,000 distinct CDR3 sequences, around 15% of them appearing once. The sequencing sample was made of PBMCs or a T cell subset sorted from them (not recorded which). The receptors come from a young man who had mild COVID-19 (a few samples of this study predate the infection). Cell type and time point are not known.

A remark on this clonotype: One end of the junction varies from germline; a read error may be responsible. This chain links TRBV5-1 with TRBJ2-1; the match to TRBD2 covers 10 bases. This CDR3 is 14 amino acids long. Per the germline V gene, CDR1 is SGHRS and CDR2 is YFSETQ. The CDR3 bases are TGCGCCAGAAGCTTGGCAACTAGCGGGGAAGAGCAGTTCTTC. Its protein is CARSLATSGEEQFF.

This clonotype was seen more than once but under ten times. V and J are TRBV18 and TRBJ2-7, with TRBD1 matching over 7 bases. Germline V lookup: CDR1 KGHSH, CDR2 LQKENI. This CDR3 comprises 13 residues. The ends lost 5 bases at V and 2 bases at J; junction bases unmatched: 3. CDR3 bases: TGTGCCAGCTCAGGGACAGCTCCCTACGAGCAGTACTTC. Protein: CASSGTAPYEQYF.

The rearrangement joins TRBV2 to TRBJ2-2; TRBD2 agrees at 10 bases. This CDR3 has 14 residues. CDR1 and CDR2 (germline): SNHLY, FYNNEI. Germline trimming cut 6 bases from V and 5 bases from J; bases unmatched to any gene: 3. The CDR3 DNA follows: TGTGCCAGCAGACTAGCGGGGTTTACCGGGGAGCTGTTTTTT. Its protein product is CASRLAGFTGELFF.

The gene calls are TRBV3-1 and TRBJ1-1, with D perhaps matching TRBD1 (5 bases). CDR1 and CDR2 (germline): LGHDT, YNNKEL (reference sequence). The CDR3 is 12 amino acids. The CDR3 coding sequence is TGTGCTTGTTCGGGGGAGAACACTGAAGCTTTCTTT. Protein sequence: CACSGENTEAFF.

In its sample, this clonotype was seen a few times. V is TRBV10-3 and J is TRBJ2-7; tentatively, D is TRBD2 (5 bases). This CDR3 comprises 11 residues. V was cut by 3 bases and J by 9 bases, with 9 bases left in between. Germline loops: CDR1 ENHRY, CDR2 SYGVKD. CDR3 amino acids: CAISDTRGQYF. DNA for the CDR3: TGTGCCATCAGTGACACCCGGGGGCAGTACTTC.

In this sample, this clonotype turned up a few times. J is TRBJ2-3 and V is TRBV5-1, with D hard to call. Trimming removed 1 base from V and 2 bases from J, with 8 bases in between. The CDR3 runs to 14 residues. Looked up from germline, CDR1 is SGHRS and CDR2 is YFSETQ. The CDR3, as DNA: TGCGCCAGCAGCTTGTGGATTGACACAGATACGCAGTATTTT. It specifies CASSLWIDTDTQYF.

The chain uses TRBV29-1 and TRBJ1-1, with TRBD1 matching over 7 bases. V lost 3 bases and J lost 0; bases outside the gene matches: 7. The CDR3 extends over 15 amino acids. CDR1 and CDR2 from the germline V gene are SQVTM and ANQGSEA. The CDR3 bases are TGCAGCGTTGATTTTCCGGGACAGATGAACACTGAAGCTTTCTTT. Protein: CSVDFPGQMNTEAFF.

Many counts were recorded for this clonotype. This CDR3 reads CASTTHWAARFNVLTF. In DNA form, the CDR3 reads TGTGCCAGCACCACCCACTGGGCAGCGAGGTTTAACGTCCTGACTTTC. The rearrangement uses TRBV7-3 and TRBJ2-6; D not certain. Germline assignment: CDR1 SGHTA and CDR2 FQGTGA. V was shortened by 7 bases and J by 10 bases, with 23 bases between the two germline ends. The CDR3 sequence is 16 residues long.

This clonotype was seen more than once but under ten times. The V gene is TRBV3-1, the J gene TRBJ2-3; 7 nucleotides align to TRBD2. The CDR3 covers 14 residues. Germline assignment: CDR1 LGHDT and CDR2 YNNKEL (reference sequence). V lost 1 base and J lost 8; bases outside the gene matches: 6. CDR3 residues: CASSQVSGGGTQYF. In DNA, the CDR3 is TGTGCCAGCAGCCAAGTTAGCGGCGGGGGTACGCAGTATTTT.

The rearrangement links TRBV7-7 to TRBJ1-1; the match to TRBD1 covers 7 bases. With V trimmed by 5 bases and J by 8 bases, 8 bases remained unmatched. Germline V gene lookup returns CDR1 SSHAT and CDR2 FNYEAQ (reference sequence). CDR3 length: 13 residues. DNA of the CDR3: TGTGCCAGCAGCACCTCGACAGGGACCGAAGCTTTCTTT. Encoded protein: CASSTSTGTEAFF.

This clonotype has just a few counts. V is TRBV6-5 and J is TRBJ1-2, with D unclear. Germline CDR1 and CDR2: MNHEY and SVGAGI. Trimming shortened V by 2 bases and J by 0 bases, and 13 bases separated the two germline ends. The CDR3 is 16 residues long. The chain's CDR3 is CASSYGEGRANYGYTF. DNA of the CDR3: TGTGCCAGCAGTTACGGGGAGGGAAGGGCTAACTATGGCTACACCTTC.

This clonotype was picked up a small number of times. V is TRBV6-1 and J is TRBJ2-1, with 7 bases that match TRBD1. Trimming took 8 bases from V and 6 from J; bases not matched to a gene: 7. Germline V gene lookup returns CDR1 MNHNS and CDR2 SASEGT. The CDR3 runs to 13 residues. CDR3 in DNA: TGTGCCAGCCCGGGACAGTACACCAATGAGCAGTTCTTC. Translating it yields CASPGQYTNEQFF.

The rearrangement uses TRBV5-5 and TRBJ2-1; no definite D call. The ends were cut back, 1 base at V and 8 bases at J, with 13 bases in the middle. The CDR3 spans 14 residues. Per the germline V gene, CDR1 is SGHKS and CDR2 is YYEKEE (reference sequence). CDR3 loop: CASSLRAGWDEQFF. CDR3 DNA sequence: TGTGCCAGCAGCTTGCGGGCAGGCTGGGATGAGCAGTTCTTC. The full variable domain, with the rest looked up from reference TRBV5-5 and TRBJ2-1, is DAGVTQSPTHLIKTRGQQVTLRCSPISGHKSVSWYQQVLGQGPQFIFQYYEKEERGRGNFPDRFSARQFPNYSSELNVNALLLGDSALYLCASSLRAGWDEQFFGPGTRLTVL.

This chain connects TRBV4-2 to TRBJ2-6, with TRBD1 identical over 7 bases. The junction had 2 bases not matched to a gene; V was cut back by 3 bases and J by 0 bases. There are 16 residues in the CDR3. Looked up from germline, CDR1 is LGHNA and CDR2 is YNFKEQ. This CDR3 reads CASSQGQISGANVLTF. DNA for the CDR3: TGTGCCAGCAGCCAGGGACAGATCTCTGGGGCCAACGTCCTGACTTTC.

This clonotype was counted between two and nine times. The rearrangement uses TRBV12-3 or TRBV12-4 and TRBJ1-2; D is undetermined. Trimming removed 4 bases at V and 1 base at J, with 7 bases between. This CDR3 region has 13 residues. The DNA of the CDR3 is TGTGCCAGCAGTTCCTTTATTAACTATGGCTACACCTTC. It specifies CASSSFINYGYTF.

This chain links TRBV4-3 with TRBJ2-2; D is uncertain. The CDR3 is 14 amino acids. The germline V and J ends were trimmed by 0 bases and 6 bases, with 8 bases remaining between them. CDR1 and CDR2 (germline): LGHNA, YSLEER. As DNA, the CDR3 is TGCGCCAGCAGCCAAGAGAAGGCTCCCGGGGAGCTGTTTTTT. Encoded protein: CASSQEKAPGELFF.

The chain joins TRBV29-1 to TRBJ2-2, with D possibly TRBD1 on 6 matching bases. With 4 bases removed from V and 2 bases from J, the gap between germline ends came to 20 bases. This CDR3 has 17 amino acids. Per the germline V gene, CDR1 is SQVTM and CDR2 is ANQGSEA. CDR3 sequence (DNA): TGCAGCGTTGGTGTGGGGGCCCTTTACTTTAACACCGGGGAGCTGTTTTTT. The encoded protein is CSVGVGALYFNTGELFF.

The rearrangement uses TRBV7-3 and TRBJ1-1; 8 bases match TRBD1. Per the germline V gene, CDR1 is SGHTA and CDR2 is FQGTGA. V was pared by 5 bases and J by 0 bases, with 8 bases of the junction left unmatched. The CDR3 has 16 residues. In DNA, the CDR3 is TGTGCCAGCAGCCCGGGGACAGGTTTCATGAACACTGAAGCTTTCTTT. Amino acid sequence: CASSPGTGFMNTEAFF.

The gene calls are TRBV19 and TRBJ2-2; 10 bases map to TRBD1. CDR1 and CDR2 from the germline V gene are LNHDA and SQIVND (reference sequence). The CDR3 totals 14 residues. Trimming removed 6 bases from V and 4 bases from J; junction bases left unmatched: 2. The CDR3 loop is CASRWDRGTGELFF. The CDR3 coding sequence is TGTGCCAGTAGGTGGGACAGGGGCACCGGGGAGCTGTTTTTT.

The chain recombines TRBV14 with TRBJ1-1; D is ambiguous. Germline lookup yields CDR1 SGHDN and CDR2 FVKESK. The CDR3 loop spans 16 amino acids. V shed 2 bases and J shed 7 bases, with 20 bases lying between them. The CDR3 sequence is CASSQRRRTDGGEAFF. DNA of the CDR3: TGTGCCAGCAGCCAAAGGCGACGAACAGATGGAGGTGAAGCTTTCTTT.

The chain combines TRBV6-5 with TRBJ2-7; possibly TRBD1 for D (5 bases). With 4 bases removed from V and 4 bases from J, the gap between germline ends came to 14 bases. Germline V lookup: CDR1 MNHEY, CDR2 SVGAGI. The CDR3 is 14 residues long. The DNA of the CDR3 is TGTGCCAGCAGTTTCGCCAGGGTAGGGTACGAGCAGTACGTC. Protein: CASSFARVGYEQYV.